These 10 T cell receptor beta chains share one sample of origin, sequenced in a study of chemoradiotherapy in HPV16-positive cancers. The repertoire was sequenced with immunoSEQ multiplex PCR; TCRdb's copy has only in-frame clones and lacks some. Among 30,000 to 40,000 clones listed, about 92% were seen once. The source material was blood, sampled from a patient who underwent chemoradiotherapy. The source is a human donor with HPV-associated anogenital cancer.

The V gene is TRBV5-1, the J gene TRBJ1-1; 8 bases agree with TRBD1. The CDR3 loop spans 16 amino acids. J lost 11 bases, V lost 0 bases, and 15 bases had no gene match. Germline CDR1 is SGHRS and CDR2 is YFSETQ. The CDR3: CASSLDGGTGDMKAFF. CDR3 bases: TGCGCCAGCAGCTTGGACGGCGGGACAGGCGACATGAAGGCTTTCTTT.

V is TRBV6-6 and J is TRBJ1-1; TRBD1 might be the D (6 bases). From germline, CDR1 is MNHNY and CDR2 SVGAGI (reference sequence). The ends were cut back, 6 bases at V and 0 bases at J, with 11 bases in the middle. The CDR3 runs to 14 residues. In DNA form, the CDR3 reads TGTGCCAGCAGACCGGACAGCATGAACACTGAAGCTTTCTTT. Protein: CASRPDSMNTEAFF.

The chain links TRBV5-1 to TRBJ2-6; D is possibly TRBD2 (7 bases). V lost 0 bases and J 3 bases, leaving 13 bases between the germline ends. The CDR3 has 17 amino acids. The germline gives CDR1 SGHRS, CDR2 YFSETQ. The CDR3 sequence: CASSLGWGGDGANVLTF. DNA for the CDR3: TGCGCCAGCAGCTTGGGTTGGGGGGGCGATGGGGCCAACGTCCTGACTTTC.

The chain is built from TRBV11-2 and TRBJ1-4; possible D gene TRBD1, 5 bases. The germline V gene has CDR1 SGHAT and CDR2 FQNNGV. V lost 5 bases, J lost 7 bases, and 17 bases lay in between. This CDR3 comprises 15 residues. For the CDR3, the DNA is TGTGCCAGCAGCGCCCCGGGGGGGGGAGTTGAAAAACTGTTTTTT. Its translation: CASSAPGGGVEKLFF.

The chain carries TRBV5-1 and TRBJ1-1; 7 bases align to TRBD1. The CDR3 is made up of 16 amino acids. The germline V gene has CDR1 SGHRS and CDR2 YFSETQ. V was pared by 1 base and J by 1 base, with 7 bases of the junction left unmatched. DNA for the CDR3: TGCGCCAGCAGCTTGCCCCCGGACAGGAAGAACACTGAAGCTTTCTTT. Protein product: CASSLPPDRKNTEAFF.

This chain connects TRBV10-3 to TRBJ1-6, with 7 bases that match TRBD1. Per germline, CDR1 ENHRY and CDR2 SYGVKD. Trimming took 10 bases from V and 2 from J; bases not matched to a gene: 2. CDR3 size: 13 residues. CDR3 loop: CANGQAYNSPLHF. Here the CDR3 DNA reads TGTGCCAATGGACAGGCCTATAATTCACCCCTCCACTTT.

This clone was recorded a few times. The chain has TRBV4-2 and TRBJ2-7, with D perhaps being TRBD1 or TRBD2 (6 bases each). The CDR3 length is 15 residues. The germline CDR1 and CDR2 sequences are LGHNA and YNFKEQ. Trimming shortened V by 2 bases and J by 5 bases, and 16 bases separated the two germline ends. The CDR3 DNA is TGTGCCAGCAGCCAATCGGGACAATGGAGGGACGAGCAGTACTTC. Protein product: CASSQSGQWRDEQYF.

V and J are TRBV7-7 and TRBJ2-5, with 9 positions matching TRBD1. The CDR3 is 15 amino acids. V lost 6 bases to trimming and J lost 4 bases; unmatched junction nucleotides: 9. Germline CDR1 and CDR2: SSHAT and FNYEAQ (reference sequence). The CDR3 sequence: CASSRTGGVIETQYF. CDR3 sequence (DNA): TGTGCCAGCAGTCGCACAGGGGGCGTCATAGAGACCCAGTACTTC.

The V gene is TRBV5-1, the J gene TRBJ2-1; D gene ambiguous. Germline lookup yields CDR1 SGHRS and CDR2 YFSETQ. Trimming shortened V by 0 bases and J by 7 bases, and 11 bases separated the two germline ends. This CDR3 has 14 residues. CDR3 coding DNA: TGCGCCAGCAGCTTGGCCGGGCTCCGAAATGAGCAGTTCTTC. Amino acids: CASSLAGLRNEQFF.

The chain joins TRBV7-9 to TRBJ2-1; tentatively, D is TRBD2 (5 bases). V lost 2 bases and J lost 8, with 13 bases in between. The germline V gene has CDR1 SEHNR and CDR2 FQNEAQ (reference sequence). CDR3 size: 14 residues. CDR3 residues: CASSLFLAGDEQFF. The CDR3 coding sequence is TGTGCCAGCAGCTTATTTCTAGCCGGGGATGAGCAGTTCTTC.